Listed here are 22 T cell receptor beta chains from one sample, sequenced in a study of brain T cells in children with intractable seizures. The sequenced cases were selected for having the highest brain T cell transcript signatures. Assay used: immunoSEQ multiplex PCR; TCRdb lists only in-frame clones, some missing. The profile covers approximately 3,600 clones, with around 72% appearing a single time and about half taken by the ten largest. Sequenced material: resected brain tissue, taken at surgery. These TCRs come from a girl under 10 years old with Rasmussen encephalitis and intractable seizures.

The V gene is TRBV7-9, the J gene TRBJ2-7; a possible D gene is TRBD1 (6 bases). This CDR3 contains 18 residues. CDR1 is SEHNR, CDR2 FQNEAQ, per germline (reference sequence). Trimming removed 2 bases from V and 2 bases from J, with 22 bases in between. The CDR3 sequence is CASSLSLNSGHSPYEQYF. The CDR3 nucleotides read TGTGCCAGCAGCTTAAGTTTAAACTCGGGACACTCCCCCTACGAGCAGTACTTC.

The V and J genes are TRBV4-1 and TRBJ2-3; 10 nucleotides agree with TRBD2. The CDR3 covers 20 residues. CDR1 is MGHRA, CDR2 YSYEKL, per germline. The J segment lost 4 bases and the V segment lost 0 bases, leaving 16 bases of the junction unmatched. The CDR3 DNA reads as TGCGCCAGCAGCCAAGATCTAGGGGCTAGCGGGAGTCGGGTCGCAGATACGCAGTATTTT. As protein: CASSQDLGASGSRVADTQYF.

J is TRBJ1-4 and V is TRBV7-8; D is undetermined. The CDR3 has 17 residues. Germline assignment: CDR1 SGHVS and CDR2 FQNEAQ. V was shortened by 5 bases and J by 3 bases, with 19 bases between the two germline ends. The CDR3 bases are TGTGCCAGCAGCCAATTCCATTCCGAGAGCTCTAATGAAAAACTGTTTTTT. Translating it yields CASSQFHSESSNEKLFF. Full variable domain (remainder filled in from reference TRBV7-8 and TRBJ1-4): GAGVSQSPRYKVAKRGQDVALRCDPISGHVSLFWYQQALGQGPEFLTYFQNEAQLDKSGLPSDRFFAERPEGSVSTLKIQRTQQEDSAVYLCASSQFHSESSNEKLFFGSGTQLSVL.

The rearrangement links TRBV12-5 to TRBJ1-3; D might be TRBD1 (5 bases). Germline V gene lookup returns CDR1 LGHNT and CDR2 FRNRAP. V was shortened by 0 bases and J by 3 bases, with 6 bases between the two germline ends. The length of the CDR3 is 14 residues. The CDR3 sequence: CASGLVGVGNTIYF. DNA for the CDR3: TGTGCTAGTGGTTTGGTAGGGGTTGGAAACACCATATATTTT.

This clone appeared a single time. J is TRBJ2-7 and V is TRBV29-1; D is unresolved. Looked up from germline, CDR1 is SQVTM and CDR2 is ANQGSEA. The CDR3 consists of 14 residues. The V and J ends lost 0 bases and 2 bases respectively, with 11 bases between them. DNA of the CDR3: TGCAGCGTTGAAGATCTACGGTCCCCCTACGAGCAGTACTTC. Its protein is CSVEDLRSPYEQYF.

This chain links TRBV3-1 (or the pseudogene TRBV3-2) with TRBJ2-3; TRBD2 is a possible D gene (6 bases). Germline V gene sequence: CDR1 LGHDT, CDR2 YNNKEL (reference sequence). V gave up 3 bases and J gave up 3 bases, with 16 bases separating them. The CDR3 runs 16 residues. CDR3: CASSQSLQRVTDTQYF. CDR3 sequence (DNA): TGTGCCAGCAGCCAGAGCCTCCAGCGGGTGACAGATACGCAGTATTTT.

The rearrangement uses TRBV7-2 and TRBJ2-3; 9 bases are shared with TRBD1. The CDR3 spans 14 residues. V lost 5 bases to trimming and J lost 4 bases; unmatched junction nucleotides: 4. The germline V gene has CDR1 SGHTA and CDR2 FQGNSA. CDR3 sequence reads: CASSPHRGPDTQYF. The CDR3 DNA reads TGTGCCAGCAGCCCCCACAGGGGGCCAGATACGCAGTATTTT.

The V call is TRBV4-1, the J call TRBJ1-5; D is ambiguous. Germline CDR1 is MGHRA and CDR2 is YSYEKL. V was shortened by 0 bases and J by 4 bases, with 4 bases between the two germline ends. CDR3 length: 13 residues. CDR3 region: CASSQDSNQPQHF. The CDR3 region has the DNA TGCGCCAGCAGCCAAGACAGTAATCAGCCCCAGCATTTT.

This sequence joins TRBV24-1 and TRBJ2-7; no firm D call. Per the germline V gene, CDR1 is KGHDR and CDR2 is SFDVKD. V lost 0 bases and J lost 4, with 0 bases in between. The CDR3 consists of 11 residues. For the CDR3, the DNA is TGTGCCACCAGTGATTTGTACGAGCAGTACTTC. This codes for CATSDLYEQYF.

In its sample, this clone was seen a few times. The chain joins TRBV5-1 to TRBJ1-1; maybe TRBD1 (6 bases). V was trimmed by 5 bases and J by 6 bases, leaving 11 bases between them. Germline CDR1 is SGHRS and CDR2 is YFSETQ. The CDR3 has 12 amino acids. CDR3 loop: CASRQQGPEAFF. The CDR3 region has the DNA TGCGCCAGCAGACAACAGGGCCCTGAAGCTTTCTTT.

CDR3 amino acids: CASSILAGIETQYF. The DNA of the CDR3 is TGTGCCAGCAGCATACTAGCGGGTATAGAGACCCAGTACTTC. The chain uses TRBV7-2 and TRBJ2-5, with TRBD2 matching over 9 bases. V gave up 5 bases and J gave up 4 bases; unmatched junction bases: 5. The CDR3 consists of 14 residues. Per the germline V gene, CDR1 is SGHTA and CDR2 is FQGNSA. Full variable domain (rest looked up from reference TRBV7-2 and TRBJ2-5): GAGVSQSPSNKVTEKGKDVELRCDPISGHTALYWYRQSLGQGLEFLIYFQGNSAPDKSGLPSDRFSAERTGGSVSTLTIQRTQQEDSAVYLCASSILAGIETQYFGPGTRLLVL.

The chain employs TRBV24-1 and TRBJ2-1; tentatively, D is TRBD1 or TRBD2 (5 bases each). Germline-derived CDR1 and CDR2 are KGHDR and SFDVKD. With 5 bases removed from V and 5 bases from J, the gap between germline ends came to 12 bases. There are 14 residues in the CDR3. The CDR3 is CATSGGFPDNEQFF. CDR3 sequence (DNA): TGTGCCACCAGTGGGGGGTTCCCGGACAATGAGCAGTTCTTC.

The genes are TRBV7-9 and TRBJ1-4; TRBD1 matches 8 bases. With 4 bases clipped from V and 8 bases from J, the junction kept 6 bases outside the gene matches. This CDR3 spans 14 amino acids. Per the germline V gene, CDR1 is SEHNR and CDR2 is FQNEAQ (reference sequence). CDR3 protein: CASSYGQGIEKLFF. The CDR3 nucleotides are TGTGCCAGCAGCTACGGACAGGGAATAGAAAAACTGTTTTTT.

V gene TRBV5-1 combines with J gene TRBJ2-7, with D perhaps TRBD1 or TRBD2 (5 bases each). Germline V gene sequence: CDR1 SGHRS, CDR2 YFSETQ. The CDR3 length is 14 residues. V lost 0 bases, J lost 2 bases, and 9 bases lay in between. This CDR3 reads CASSLEGRPYEQYF. CDR3 nucleotides: TGCGCCAGCAGCTTGGAGGGGAGACCCTACGAGCAGTACTTC.

The chain couples TRBV13 to TRBJ1-1; no reliable D call. The CDR3 is 12 residues long. Trimming cost V 3 bases and J 3 bases, with 5 bases left between them. CDR1 and CDR2 from the germline V gene are PRHDT and FYEKMQ (reference sequence). As DNA, the CDR3 is TGTGCCAGCAGCTTGTTTGACACTGAAGCTTTCTTT. It encodes CASSLFDTEAFF.

The rearrangement joins TRBV27 to TRBJ2-7; 9 nucleotides line up with TRBD1. CDR3 size: 14 residues. Trimming took 7 bases from V and 5 from J; bases not matched to a gene: 9. The germline V gene has CDR1 MNHEY and CDR2 SMNVEV (reference sequence). CDR3 region: CASKIWTGANEQYF. The CDR3 DNA is TGTGCCAGCAAGATATGGACAGGGGCCAACGAGCAGTACTTC.

The table lists this clone with a count of one. V usage is TRBV7-3 and J usage is TRBJ2-1; D is undetermined. Deletions cut 9 bases from V and 6 bases from J, with 15 bases between. From germline, CDR1 is SGHTA and CDR2 FQGTGA. This CDR3 is built from 13 residues. This chain's CDR3 is CASQPELSNEQFF. The CDR3 DNA reads TGTGCCAGTCAGCCGGAACTTTCCAATGAGCAGTTCTTC.

The chain uses TRBV14 and TRBJ2-1; 8 bases line up with TRBD2. CDR3 size: 19 residues. V trimming: 0 bases; J trimming: 8 bases; junction bases outside the gene matches: 18. Germline CDR1 is SGHDN and CDR2 is FVKESK. CDR3 region: CASSQDEIVREGLRDEQFF. In nucleotides, the CDR3 is TGTGCCAGCAGCCAAGATGAGATTGTCCGGGAGGGCCTTAGGGATGAGCAGTTCTTC.

This clone is labeled medium-sized. V is TRBV7-9 and J is TRBJ1-4; D might be TRBD1 (6 bases). There are 15 residues in the CDR3. V lost 5 bases and J 7 bases, leaving 17 bases between the germline ends. Germline assignment: CDR1 SEHNR and CDR2 FQNEAQ (reference sequence). CDR3 protein: CASSAQQGLSEKLFF. In nucleotides, the CDR3 is TGTGCCAGCAGCGCACAACAGGGTTTAAGTGAAAAACTGTTTTTT.

This clone appeared a few times. The rearrangement joins TRBV5-1 to TRBJ1-2; D not certain. Trimming left V 6 bases short and J 9 bases short, with 15 bases between. The CDR3 spans 12 residues. The germline V gene encodes CDR1 SGHRS and CDR2 YFSETQ. CDR3 sequence (DNA): TGCGCCAGCAAGGAGGAAGGGTTGAGCTACACCTTC. Protein product: CASKEEGLSYTF.

This clone is hyperexpanded in the sample. The V call is TRBV5-4, the J call TRBJ1-4; TRBD1 is a possible D gene (6 bases). Germline values: CDR1 SGHNT, CDR2 YYREEE (reference sequence). The V gene lost 4 bases and the J gene lost 8 bases, with 21 bases spanning the gap. The CDR3 contains 16 residues. Here the CDR3 DNA reads TGTGCCAGCAGCCCAAATGTGGGCAGGGGAGGGGAAAAACTGTTTTTT. It yields the protein CASSPNVGRGGEKLFF.

This clone has just one count. This chain joins TRBV11-3 and TRBJ1-1; 9 bases match TRBD1. The germline CDR1 and CDR2 sequences are SGHNT and YENEEA. The CDR3 runs to 13 residues. J lost 11 bases, V lost 5 bases, and 9 bases had no gene match. The CDR3 bases are TGTGCCAGCAGCCCCGGGACAGGGACTGGGGCTTTCTTT. Protein: CASSPGTGTGAFF.